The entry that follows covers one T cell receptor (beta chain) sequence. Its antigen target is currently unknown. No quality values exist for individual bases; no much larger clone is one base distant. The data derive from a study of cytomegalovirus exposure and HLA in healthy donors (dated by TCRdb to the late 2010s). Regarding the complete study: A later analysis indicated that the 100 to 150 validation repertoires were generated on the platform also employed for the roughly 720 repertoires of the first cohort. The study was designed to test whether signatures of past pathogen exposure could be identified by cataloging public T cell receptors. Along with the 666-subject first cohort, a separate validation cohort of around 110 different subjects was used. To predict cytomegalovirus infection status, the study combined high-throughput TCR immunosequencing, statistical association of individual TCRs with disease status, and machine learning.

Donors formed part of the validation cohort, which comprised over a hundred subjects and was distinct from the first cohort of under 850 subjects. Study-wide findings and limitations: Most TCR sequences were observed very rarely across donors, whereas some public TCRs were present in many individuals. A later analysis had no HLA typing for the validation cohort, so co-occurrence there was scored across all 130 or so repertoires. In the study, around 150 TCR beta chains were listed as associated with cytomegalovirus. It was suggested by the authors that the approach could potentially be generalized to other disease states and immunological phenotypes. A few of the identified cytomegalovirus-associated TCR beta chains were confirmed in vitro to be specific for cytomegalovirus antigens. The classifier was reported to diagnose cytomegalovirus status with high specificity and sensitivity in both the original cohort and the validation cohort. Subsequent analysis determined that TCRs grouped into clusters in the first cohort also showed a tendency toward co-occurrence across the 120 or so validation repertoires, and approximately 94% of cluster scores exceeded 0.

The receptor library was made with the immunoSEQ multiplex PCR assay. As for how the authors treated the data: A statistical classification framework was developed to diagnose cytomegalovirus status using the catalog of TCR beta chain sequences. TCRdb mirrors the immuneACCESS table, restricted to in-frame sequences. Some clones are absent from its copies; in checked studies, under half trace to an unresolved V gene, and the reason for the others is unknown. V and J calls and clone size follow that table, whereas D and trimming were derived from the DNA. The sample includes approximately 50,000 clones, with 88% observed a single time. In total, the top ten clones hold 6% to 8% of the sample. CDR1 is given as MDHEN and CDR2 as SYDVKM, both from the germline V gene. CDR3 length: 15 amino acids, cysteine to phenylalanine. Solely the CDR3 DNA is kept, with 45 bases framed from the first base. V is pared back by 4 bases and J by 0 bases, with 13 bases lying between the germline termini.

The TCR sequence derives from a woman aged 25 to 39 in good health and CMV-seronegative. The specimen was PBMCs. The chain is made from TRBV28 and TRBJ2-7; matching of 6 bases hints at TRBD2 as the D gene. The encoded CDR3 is CASSSGTPSSYEQYF. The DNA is TGTGCCAGCAGTTCTGGGACTCCCAGCTCCTACGAGCAGTACTTC.